In this sample, the clone carrying this TCR beta chain turned up many times. The data stem from a study of molecular identifiers for immune sequencing clone quantification. Previously published methods and listed TCR primers were used for the bulk TCR libraries. In TCRdb, the PCR reads were re-called with MiXCR into one record per CDR3 protein. This table holds around 54,000 distinct CDR3 sequences, 25% found once. Sequencing used naive CD8+ T cells from blood, with Jurkat cell RNA spiked in. Subset of the sample: FACS-sorted CD8+CD4-CCR7+CD45RA+ naive T cells. This TCR came from a human donor in good health. Some libraries in this study had Jurkat cell RNA spiked in.

CDR3 nucleotide sequence: TGCGCCAGCAGCCAAGAGCCGGGACTTTACGAGCAGTACTTC. This gives the protein CASSQEPGLYEQYF. This chain joins TRBV4-3 and TRBJ2-7; a weak D match, TRBD2 (6 bases). CDR3 length: 14 amino acids. CDR1 and CDR2 from the germline V gene are LGHNA and YSLEER. V gave up 0 bases and J gave up 4 bases, with 10 bases separating them.